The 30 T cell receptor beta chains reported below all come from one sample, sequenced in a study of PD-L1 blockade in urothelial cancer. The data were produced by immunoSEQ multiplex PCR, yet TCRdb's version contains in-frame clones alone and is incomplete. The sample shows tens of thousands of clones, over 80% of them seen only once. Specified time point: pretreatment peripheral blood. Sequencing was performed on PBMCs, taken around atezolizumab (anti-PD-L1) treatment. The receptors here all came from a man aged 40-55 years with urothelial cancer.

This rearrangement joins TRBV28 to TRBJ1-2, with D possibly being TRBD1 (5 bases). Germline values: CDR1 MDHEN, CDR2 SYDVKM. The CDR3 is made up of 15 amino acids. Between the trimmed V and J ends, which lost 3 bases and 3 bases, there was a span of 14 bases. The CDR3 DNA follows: TGTGCCAGCAGTTTTTCCGGGCAGGGTGACTATGGCTACACCTTC. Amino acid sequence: CASSFSGQGDYGYTF.

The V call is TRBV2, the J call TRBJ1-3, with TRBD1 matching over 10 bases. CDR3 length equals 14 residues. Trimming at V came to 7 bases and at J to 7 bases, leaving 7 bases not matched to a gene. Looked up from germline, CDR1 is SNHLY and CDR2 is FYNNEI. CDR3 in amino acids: CASKGGTGANTIYF. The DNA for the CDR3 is TGTGCCAGCAAAGGCGGGACAGGGGCTAACACCATATATTTT.

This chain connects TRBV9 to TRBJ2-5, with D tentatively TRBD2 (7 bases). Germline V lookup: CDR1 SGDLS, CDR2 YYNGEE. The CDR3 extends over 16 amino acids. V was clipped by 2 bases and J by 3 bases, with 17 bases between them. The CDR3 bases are TGTGCCAGCAGCGTCGGGGGGCGGAGCGGGAAAGAGACCCAGTACTTC. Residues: CASSVGGRSGKETQYF.

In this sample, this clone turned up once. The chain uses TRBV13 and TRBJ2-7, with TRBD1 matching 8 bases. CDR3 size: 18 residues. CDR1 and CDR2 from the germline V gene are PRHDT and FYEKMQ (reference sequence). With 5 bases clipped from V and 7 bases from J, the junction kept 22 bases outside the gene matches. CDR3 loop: CASSTQILEWQGAREQYF. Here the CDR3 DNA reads TGTGCCAGCAGCACGCAAATCCTGGAATGGCAGGGGGCTAGAGAGCAGTACTTC.

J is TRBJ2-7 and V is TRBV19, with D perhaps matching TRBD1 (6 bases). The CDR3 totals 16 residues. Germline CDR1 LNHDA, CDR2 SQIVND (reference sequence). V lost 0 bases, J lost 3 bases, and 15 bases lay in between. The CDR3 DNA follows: TGTGCCAGTAGTATAGACGGGACACTGGGAAGCTACGAGCAGTACTTC. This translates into CASSIDGTLGSYEQYF.

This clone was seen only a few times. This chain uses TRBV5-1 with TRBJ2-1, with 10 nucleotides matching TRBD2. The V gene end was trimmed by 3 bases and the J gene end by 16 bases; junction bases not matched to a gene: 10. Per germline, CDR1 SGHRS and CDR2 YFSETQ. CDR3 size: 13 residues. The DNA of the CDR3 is TGCGCCAGCAGCTACGCCGGGACTAGCGACTCTTTCTTC. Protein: CASSYAGTSDSFF.

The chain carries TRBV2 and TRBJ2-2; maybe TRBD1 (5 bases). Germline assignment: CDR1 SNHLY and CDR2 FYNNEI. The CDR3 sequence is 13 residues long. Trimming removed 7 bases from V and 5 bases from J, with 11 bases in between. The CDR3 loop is CASTQGRTGELFF. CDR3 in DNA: TGTGCCAGCACGCAGGGAAGAACCGGGGAGCTGTTTTTT.

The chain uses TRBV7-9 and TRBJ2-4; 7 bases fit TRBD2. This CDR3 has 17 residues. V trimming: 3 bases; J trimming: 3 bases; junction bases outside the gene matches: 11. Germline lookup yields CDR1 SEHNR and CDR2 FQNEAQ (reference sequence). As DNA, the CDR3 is TGTGCCAGCAGCTTCACCTCGGGAGGACTACTCAAAAACATTCAGTACTTC. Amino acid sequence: CASSFTSGGLLKNIQYF.

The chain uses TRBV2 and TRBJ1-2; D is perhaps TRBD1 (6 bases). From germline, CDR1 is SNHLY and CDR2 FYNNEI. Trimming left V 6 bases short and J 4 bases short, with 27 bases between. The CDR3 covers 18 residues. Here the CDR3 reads CASRHREKAGASSYGYTF. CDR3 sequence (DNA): TGTGCCAGCAGGCACAGAGAAAAAGCAGGGGCGTCATCCTATGGCTACACCTTC.

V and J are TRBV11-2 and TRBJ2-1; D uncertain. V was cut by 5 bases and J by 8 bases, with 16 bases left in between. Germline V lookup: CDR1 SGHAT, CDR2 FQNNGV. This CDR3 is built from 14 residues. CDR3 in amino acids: CASSPTRRPHEQFF. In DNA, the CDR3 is TGTGCCAGCAGCCCGACGCGGCGCCCCCATGAGCAGTTCTTC.

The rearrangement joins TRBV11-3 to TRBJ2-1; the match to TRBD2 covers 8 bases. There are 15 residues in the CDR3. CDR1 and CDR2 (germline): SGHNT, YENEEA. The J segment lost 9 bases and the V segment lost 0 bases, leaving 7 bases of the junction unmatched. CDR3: CASSLDPSGSAEQFF. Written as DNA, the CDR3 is TGTGCCAGCAGCTTAGACCCCAGCGGGAGTGCTGAGCAGTTCTTC. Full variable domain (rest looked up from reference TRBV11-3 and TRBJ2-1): EAGVVQSPRYKIIEKKQPVAFWCNPISGHNTLYWYLQNLGQGPELLIRYENEEAVDDSQLPKDRFSAERLKGVDSTLKIQPAELGDSAVYLCASSLDPSGSAEQFFGPGTRLTVL.

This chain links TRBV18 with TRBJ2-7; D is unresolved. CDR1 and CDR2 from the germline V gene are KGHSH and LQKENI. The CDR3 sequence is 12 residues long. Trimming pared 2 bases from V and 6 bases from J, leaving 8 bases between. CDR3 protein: CASSPTTGEQYF. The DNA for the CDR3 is TGTGCCAGCTCACCAACAACGGGCGAGCAGTACTTC.

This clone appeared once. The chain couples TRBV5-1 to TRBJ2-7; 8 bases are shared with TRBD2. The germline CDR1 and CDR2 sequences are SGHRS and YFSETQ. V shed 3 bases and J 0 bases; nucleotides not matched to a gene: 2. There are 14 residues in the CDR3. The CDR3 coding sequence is TGCGCCAGCAGCTCCGGGACTAGCTCCTACGAGCAGTACTTC. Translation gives CASSSGTSSYEQYF. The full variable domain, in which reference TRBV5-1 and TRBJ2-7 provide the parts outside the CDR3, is KAGVTQTPRYLIKTRGQQVTLSCSPISGHRSVSWYQQTPGQGLQFLFEYFSETQRNKGNFPGRFSGRQFSNSRSEMNVSTLELGDSALYLCASSSGTSSYEQYFGPGTRLTVT.

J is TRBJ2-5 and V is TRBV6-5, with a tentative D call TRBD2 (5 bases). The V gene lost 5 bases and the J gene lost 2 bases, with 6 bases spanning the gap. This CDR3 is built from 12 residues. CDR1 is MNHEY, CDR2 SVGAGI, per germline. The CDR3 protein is CASSRGQETQYF. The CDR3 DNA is TGTGCCAGCAGTCGAGGGCAAGAGACCCAGTACTTC.

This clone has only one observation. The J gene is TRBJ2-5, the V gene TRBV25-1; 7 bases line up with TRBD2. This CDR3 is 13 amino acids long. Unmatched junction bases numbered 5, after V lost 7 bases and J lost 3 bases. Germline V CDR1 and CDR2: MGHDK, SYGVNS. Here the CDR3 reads CASTEGGEETQYF. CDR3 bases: TGTGCCAGCACGGAGGGAGGGGAAGAGACCCAGTACTTC.

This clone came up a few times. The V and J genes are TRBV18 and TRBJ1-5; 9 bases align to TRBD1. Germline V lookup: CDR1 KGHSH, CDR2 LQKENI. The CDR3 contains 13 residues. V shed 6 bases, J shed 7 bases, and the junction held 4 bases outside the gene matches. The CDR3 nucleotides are TGTGCCAGCTCGGGGACAGGGCAACAGCCCCAGCATTTT. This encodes CASSGTGQQPQHF.

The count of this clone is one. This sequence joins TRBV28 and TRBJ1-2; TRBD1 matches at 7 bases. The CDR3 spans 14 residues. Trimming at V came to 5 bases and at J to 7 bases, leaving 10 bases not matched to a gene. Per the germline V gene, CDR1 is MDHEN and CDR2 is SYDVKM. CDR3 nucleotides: TGTGCCAGCAGTACCCCCGACAGGGTGTCTGGCTACACCTTC. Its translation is CASSTPDRVSGYTF.

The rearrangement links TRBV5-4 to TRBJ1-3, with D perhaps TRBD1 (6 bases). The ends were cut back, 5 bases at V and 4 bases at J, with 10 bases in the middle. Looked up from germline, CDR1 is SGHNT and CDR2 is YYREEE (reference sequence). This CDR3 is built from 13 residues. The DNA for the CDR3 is TGTGCCAGCAGTCCAAGGGGGGGAAACACCATATATTTT. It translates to CASSPRGGNTIYF.

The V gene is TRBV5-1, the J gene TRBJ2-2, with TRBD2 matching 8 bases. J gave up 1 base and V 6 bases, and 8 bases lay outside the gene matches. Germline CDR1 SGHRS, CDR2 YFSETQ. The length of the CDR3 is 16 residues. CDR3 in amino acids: CASTNSLAVNTGELFF. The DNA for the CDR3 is TGCGCCAGCACCAACTCACTAGCGGTGAACACCGGGGAGCTGTTTTTT. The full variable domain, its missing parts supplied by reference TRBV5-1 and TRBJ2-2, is KAGVTQTPRYLIKTRGQQVTLSCSPISGHRSVSWYQQTPGQGLQFLFEYFSETQRNKGNFPGRFSGRQFSNSRSEMNVSTLELGDSALYLCASTNSLAVNTGELFFGEGSRLTVL.

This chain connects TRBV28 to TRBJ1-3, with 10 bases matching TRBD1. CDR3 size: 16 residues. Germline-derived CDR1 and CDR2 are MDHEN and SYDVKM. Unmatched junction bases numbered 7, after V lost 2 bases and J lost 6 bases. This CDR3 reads CASSLITGTGENTIYF. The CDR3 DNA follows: TGTGCCAGCAGTTTAATAACCGGGACAGGGGAAAACACCATATATTTT.

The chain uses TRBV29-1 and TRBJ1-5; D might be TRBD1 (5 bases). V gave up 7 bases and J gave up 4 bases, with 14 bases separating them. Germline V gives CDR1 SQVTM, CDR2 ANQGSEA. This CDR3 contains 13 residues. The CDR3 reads CSAAGGGNQPQHF. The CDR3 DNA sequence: TGCAGCGCAGCGGGGGGTGGGAATCAGCCCCAGCATTTT.

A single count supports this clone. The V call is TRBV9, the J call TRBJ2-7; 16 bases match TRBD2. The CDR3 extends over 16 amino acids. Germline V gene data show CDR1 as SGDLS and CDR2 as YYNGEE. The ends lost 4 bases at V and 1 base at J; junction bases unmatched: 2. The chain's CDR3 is CASSPGLAGGSYEQYF. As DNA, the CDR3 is TGTGCCAGCAGCCCGGGACTAGCGGGAGGGTCCTACGAGCAGTACTTC.

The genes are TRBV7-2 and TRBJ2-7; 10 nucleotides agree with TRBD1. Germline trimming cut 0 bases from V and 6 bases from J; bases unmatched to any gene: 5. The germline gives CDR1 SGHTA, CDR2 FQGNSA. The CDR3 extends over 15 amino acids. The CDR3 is CASSLARGTGAEQYF. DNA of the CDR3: TGTGCCAGCAGCTTAGCCCGCGGGACAGGGGCCGAGCAGTACTTC.

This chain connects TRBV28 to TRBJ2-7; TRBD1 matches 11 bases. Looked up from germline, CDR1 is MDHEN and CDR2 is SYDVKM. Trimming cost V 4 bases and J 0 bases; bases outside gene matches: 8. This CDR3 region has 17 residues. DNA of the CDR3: TGTGCCAGCAGTTCCCTAGGAGGGACAGGGGGCTCCTACGAGCAGTACTTC. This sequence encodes CASSSLGGTGGSYEQYF.

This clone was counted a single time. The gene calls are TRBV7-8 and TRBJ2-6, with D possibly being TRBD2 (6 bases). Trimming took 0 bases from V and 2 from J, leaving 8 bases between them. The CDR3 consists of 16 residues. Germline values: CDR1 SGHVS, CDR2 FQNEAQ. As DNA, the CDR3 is TGTGCCAGCAGCTTAGCTGGGGGGACTGGGGCCAACGTCCTGACTTTC. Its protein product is CASSLAGGTGANVLTF.

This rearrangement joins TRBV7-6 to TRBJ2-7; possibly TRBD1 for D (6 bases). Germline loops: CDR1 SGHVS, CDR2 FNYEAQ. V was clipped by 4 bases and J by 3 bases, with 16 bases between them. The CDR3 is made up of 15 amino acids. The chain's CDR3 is CASSSRTDTNYEQYF. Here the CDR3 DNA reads TGTGCCAGCAGCTCCCGGACAGACACCAACTACGAGCAGTACTTC.

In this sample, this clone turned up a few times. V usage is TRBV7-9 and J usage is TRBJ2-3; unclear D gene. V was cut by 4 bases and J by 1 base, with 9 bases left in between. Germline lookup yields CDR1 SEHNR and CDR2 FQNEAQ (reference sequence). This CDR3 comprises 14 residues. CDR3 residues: CASSSPSRTDTQYF. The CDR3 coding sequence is TGTGCCAGCAGCTCTCCGTCCCGCACAGATACGCAGTATTTT.

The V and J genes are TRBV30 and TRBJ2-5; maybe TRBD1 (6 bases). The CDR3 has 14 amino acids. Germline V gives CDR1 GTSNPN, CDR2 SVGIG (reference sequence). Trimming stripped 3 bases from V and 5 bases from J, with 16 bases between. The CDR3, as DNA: TGTGCCTGGAGCATAACAGGGTCGAGGGAGACCCAGTACTTC. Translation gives CAWSITGSRETQYF.

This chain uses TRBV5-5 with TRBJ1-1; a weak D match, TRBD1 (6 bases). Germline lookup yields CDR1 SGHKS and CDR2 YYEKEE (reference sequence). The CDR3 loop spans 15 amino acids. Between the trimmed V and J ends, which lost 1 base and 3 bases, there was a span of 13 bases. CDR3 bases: TGTGCCAGCAGCTTGCTGGGGGCCTGGGACACTGAAGCTTTCTTT. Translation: CASSLLGAWDTEAFF.

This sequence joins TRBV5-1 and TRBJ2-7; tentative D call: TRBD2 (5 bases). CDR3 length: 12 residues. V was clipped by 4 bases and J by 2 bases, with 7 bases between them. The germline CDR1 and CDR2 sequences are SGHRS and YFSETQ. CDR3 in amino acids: CASSAGPYEQYF. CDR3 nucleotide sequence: TGCGCCAGCAGCGCGGGTCCCTACGAGCAGTACTTC.